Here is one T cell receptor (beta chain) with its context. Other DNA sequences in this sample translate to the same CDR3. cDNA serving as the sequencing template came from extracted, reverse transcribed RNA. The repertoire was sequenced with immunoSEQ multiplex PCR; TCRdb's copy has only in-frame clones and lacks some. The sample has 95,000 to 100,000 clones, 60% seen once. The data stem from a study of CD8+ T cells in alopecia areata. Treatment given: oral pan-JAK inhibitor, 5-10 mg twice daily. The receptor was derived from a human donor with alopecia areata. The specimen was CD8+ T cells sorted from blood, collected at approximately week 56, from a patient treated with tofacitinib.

CDR3 sequence (DNA): TGTGCCAGCAGCTCGGAGACCCAGTACTTC. It yields the protein CASSSETQYF. The V and J genes are TRBV7-9 and TRBJ2-5; D gene ambiguous. The CDR3 spans 10 residues. CDR1 is SEHNR, CDR2 FQNEAQ, per germline (reference sequence). V gave up 4 bases and J gave up 5 bases, with 2 bases separating them.